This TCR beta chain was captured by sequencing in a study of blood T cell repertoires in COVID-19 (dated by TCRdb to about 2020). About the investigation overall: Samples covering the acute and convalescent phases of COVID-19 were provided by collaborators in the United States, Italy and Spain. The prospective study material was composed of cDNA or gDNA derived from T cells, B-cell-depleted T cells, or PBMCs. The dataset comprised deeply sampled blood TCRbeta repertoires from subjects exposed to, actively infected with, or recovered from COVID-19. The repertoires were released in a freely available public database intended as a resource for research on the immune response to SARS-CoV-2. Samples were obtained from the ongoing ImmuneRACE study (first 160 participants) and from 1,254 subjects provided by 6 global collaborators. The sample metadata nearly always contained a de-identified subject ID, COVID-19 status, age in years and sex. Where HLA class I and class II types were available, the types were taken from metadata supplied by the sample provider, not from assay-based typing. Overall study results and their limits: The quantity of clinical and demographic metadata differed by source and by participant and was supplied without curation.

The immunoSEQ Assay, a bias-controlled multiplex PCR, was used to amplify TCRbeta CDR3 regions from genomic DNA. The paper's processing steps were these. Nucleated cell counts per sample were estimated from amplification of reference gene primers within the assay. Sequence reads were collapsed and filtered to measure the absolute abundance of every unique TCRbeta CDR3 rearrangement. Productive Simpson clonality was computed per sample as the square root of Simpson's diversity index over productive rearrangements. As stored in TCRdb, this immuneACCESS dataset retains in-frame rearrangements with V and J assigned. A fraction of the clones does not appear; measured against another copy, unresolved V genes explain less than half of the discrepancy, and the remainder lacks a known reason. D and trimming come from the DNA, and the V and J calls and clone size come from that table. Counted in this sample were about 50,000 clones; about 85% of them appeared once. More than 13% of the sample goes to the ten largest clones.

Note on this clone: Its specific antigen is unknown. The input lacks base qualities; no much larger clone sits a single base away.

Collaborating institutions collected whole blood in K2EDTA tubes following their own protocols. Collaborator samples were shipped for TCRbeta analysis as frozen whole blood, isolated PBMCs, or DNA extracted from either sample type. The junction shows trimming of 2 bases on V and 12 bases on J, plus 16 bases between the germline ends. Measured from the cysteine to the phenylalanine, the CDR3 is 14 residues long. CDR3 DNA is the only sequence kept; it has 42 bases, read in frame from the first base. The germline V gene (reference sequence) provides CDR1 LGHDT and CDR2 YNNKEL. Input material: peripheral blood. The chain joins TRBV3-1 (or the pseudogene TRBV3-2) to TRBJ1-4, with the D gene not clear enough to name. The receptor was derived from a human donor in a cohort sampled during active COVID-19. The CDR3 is CASSQLVSARELFF. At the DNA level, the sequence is TGTGCCAGCAGCCAACTGGTATCAGCCCGGGAACTGTTTTTT.